What follows is one TCR beta chain and its context. Its antigen remains unidentified. The conserved phenylalanine or tryptophan is not found at the CDR3 terminus, so this likely reflects a read error. The data derive from a study of blood T cells in healthy people across ages. Overall study findings and caveats: The study found more naive CD4+ cells and higher diversity in long-lived than aged donors. The donors' CMV status was not determined, possibly confounding changes in expanded clonotypes.

Researchers collected roughly 9.8 milliliters of peripheral blood from every single donor. Sample-barcoded 5' priming and a J-beta primer mix drove a second PCR of roughly 6 to 12 cycles. TCRdb reprocessed the 5' RACE reads with MiXCR, giving one entry per CDR3 protein. The data hold 710,000 or so distinct CDR3 sequences, with 32% observed a single time. CDR3 size: 15 residues. Germline CDR1 is SGHDN and CDR2 is FVKESK. J was trimmed by 3 bases and V by 4 bases; bases with no gene match: 5. Sequenced sample: blood. The V gene is TRBV14, the J gene TRBJ2-3; 9 bases match TRBD2. The receptor comes from a woman older than 75 in good health. The CDR3 DNA reads as TGTGCCAGCAGCCCATTAGCGGGGGCTACAGATACGCAGTATTTG. Residues: CASSPLAGATDTQYL.